This T cell receptor beta chain was sequenced in a study of blood T cell repertoires in COVID-19. Study information: Sites across the United States, Italy and Spain contributed samples from acute and convalescent COVID-19. T cells, B-cell-depleted T cells, or PBMCs provided the cDNA or gDNA that served as material.

V gave up 6 bases and J gave up 0 bases; unmatched junction bases: 4. The CDR3 consists of 15 residues. The germline gives CDR1 LNHDA, CDR2 SQIVND (reference sequence). Per the original data handling: Scientists estimated how many nucleated cells there were by amplifying reference gene primers. The protocol was immunoSEQ multiplex PCR, while the TCRdb copy is restricted to in-frame clones and leaves out a portion. D and trimming come from the DNA, and the V and J calls and clone size come from that table. Of some 30,000 clones listed, around 90% are singletons. The source is a man aged 50-60 years with active COVID-19. The V gene is TRBV19, the J gene TRBJ1-5, with 8 bases aligning to TRBD1. Sequenced material: peripheral blood. DNA for the CDR3: TGTGCCAGTAGGCTACAGGGGGTTAGCAATCAGCCCCAGCATTTT. It translates to CASRLQGVSNQPQHF.